This entry describes one T cell receptor beta chain. The record originates from a study of control samples from healthy donors and cancer patients. TCRdb keeps only in-frame clones here, not all; method: immunoSEQ multiplex PCR. The sample records 150,000 to 160,000 clones, more than 85% being singletons. This TCR was recovered from a man in his forties or fifties in good health. Sequencing input: blood.

The CDR3 sequence is CASSPGAGVSSYEQYF. DNA for the CDR3: TGTGCCAGCTCACCTGGCGCGGGAGTTAGCTCCTACGAGCAGTACTTC. The rearrangement uses TRBV18 and TRBJ2-7; 7 nucleotides line up with TRBD2. This CDR3 is 16 amino acids long. CDR1 and CDR2 (germline): KGHSH, LQKENI. V was clipped by 3 bases and J by 0 bases; unmatched bases: 8.